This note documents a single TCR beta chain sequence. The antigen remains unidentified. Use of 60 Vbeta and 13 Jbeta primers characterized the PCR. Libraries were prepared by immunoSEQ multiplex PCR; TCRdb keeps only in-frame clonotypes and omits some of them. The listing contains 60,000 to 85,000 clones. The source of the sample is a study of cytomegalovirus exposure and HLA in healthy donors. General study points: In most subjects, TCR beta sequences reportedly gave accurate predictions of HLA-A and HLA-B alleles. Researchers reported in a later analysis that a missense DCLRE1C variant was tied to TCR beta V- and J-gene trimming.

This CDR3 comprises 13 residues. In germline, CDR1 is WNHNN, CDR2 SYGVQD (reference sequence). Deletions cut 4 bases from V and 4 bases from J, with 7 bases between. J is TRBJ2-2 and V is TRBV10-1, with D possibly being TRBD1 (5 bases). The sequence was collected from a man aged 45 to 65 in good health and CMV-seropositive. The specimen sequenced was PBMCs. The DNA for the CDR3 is TGCGCCAGCAGTGTGACAGTCACCGGGGAGCTGTTTTTT. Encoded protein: CASSVTVTGELFF.